These 6 T cell receptor beta chains originate from one sample sequenced in a study of OX40 agonist ivuxolimab in advanced cancers. Profiling relied on immunoSEQ multiplex PCR, and the TCRdb table lists in-frame clones only, not all of them. This table has 65,000 to 70,000 clones, around 83% appearing once. Here the sequenced sample was CD4+ or CD8+ T cells sorted from blood, taken in a trial of the OX40 agonist ivuxolimab. Receptor source: an adult with an advanced solid tumor such as melanoma, head and neck, liver or kidney cancer.

V gene TRBV5-5 combines with J gene TRBJ1-5; no firm D call. CDR1 is SGHKS and CDR2 is YYEKEE in the germline V gene (reference sequence). The CDR3 is made up of 12 amino acids. Trimming cost V 1 base and J 5 bases, with 4 bases left between them. The DNA of the CDR3 is TGTGCCAGCAGCTTGTGGGATCAGCCCCAGCATTTT. This sequence encodes CASSLWDQPQHF.

The rearrangement uses TRBV19 and TRBJ1-5, with D possibly TRBD1 on 5 matching bases. Germline V lookup: CDR1 LNHDA, CDR2 SQIVND (reference sequence). The ends were cut back, 4 bases at V and 4 bases at J, with 14 bases in the middle. The CDR3 runs 15 residues. The CDR3 nucleotides read TGTGCCAGTAGTACCGAGGGACTGGGTAATCAGCCCCAGCATTTT. This gives the protein CASSTEGLGNQPQHF.

The rearrangement joins TRBV15 to TRBJ1-3, with D unresolved. Trimming pared 1 base from V and 0 bases from J, leaving 13 bases between. Germline-derived CDR1 and CDR2 are LNHNV and YYDKDF (reference sequence). The length of the CDR3 is 17 residues. The DNA for the CDR3 is TGTGCCACCAGCAGAGGTGGGCGGGTTTACTCTGGAAACACCATATATTTT. Translated: CATSRGGRVYSGNTIYF. Using reference TRBV15 and TRBJ1-3 for the parts outside the CDR3, the full variable domain is DAMVIQNPRYQVTQFGKPVTLSCSQTLNHNVMYWYQQKSSQAPKLLFHYYDKDFNNEADTPDNFQSRRPNTSFCFLDIRSPGLGDTAMYLCATSRGGRVYSGNTIYFGEGSWLTVV.

There are a few counts of this clone. The chain employs TRBV6-1 and TRBJ1-3; D may be TRBD1 (6 bases). The ends were cut back, 6 bases at V and 0 bases at J, with 9 bases in the middle. The CDR3 extends over 14 amino acids. Germline V gives CDR1 MNHNS, CDR2 SASEGT. The CDR3 sequence is CASSGTTSGNTIYF. DNA of the CDR3: TGTGCCAGCAGCGGGACAACCTCTGGAAACACCATATATTTT.

This chain joins TRBV10-2 and TRBJ2-1; TRBD2 agrees at 13 bases. Germline V gene sequence: CDR1 WSHSY, CDR2 SAAADI. V lost 5 bases to trimming and J lost 9 bases; unmatched junction nucleotides: 7. The CDR3 loop spans 15 amino acids. CDR3 region: CASSQRLAGGSEQFF. The CDR3 DNA sequence: TGCGCCAGCAGTCAACGACTAGCGGGGGGCAGTGAGCAGTTCTTC.

V and J are TRBV6-5 and TRBJ1-6; 9 positions match TRBD1. The germline CDR1 and CDR2 sequences are MNHEY and SVGAGI. The CDR3 covers 15 residues. J was trimmed by 9 bases and V by 1 base; bases with no gene match: 4. In DNA, the CDR3 is TGTGCCAGCAGTTACTTGGGACAGGGAGGTTCACCCCTCCACTTT. Translated: CASSYLGQGGSPLHF.